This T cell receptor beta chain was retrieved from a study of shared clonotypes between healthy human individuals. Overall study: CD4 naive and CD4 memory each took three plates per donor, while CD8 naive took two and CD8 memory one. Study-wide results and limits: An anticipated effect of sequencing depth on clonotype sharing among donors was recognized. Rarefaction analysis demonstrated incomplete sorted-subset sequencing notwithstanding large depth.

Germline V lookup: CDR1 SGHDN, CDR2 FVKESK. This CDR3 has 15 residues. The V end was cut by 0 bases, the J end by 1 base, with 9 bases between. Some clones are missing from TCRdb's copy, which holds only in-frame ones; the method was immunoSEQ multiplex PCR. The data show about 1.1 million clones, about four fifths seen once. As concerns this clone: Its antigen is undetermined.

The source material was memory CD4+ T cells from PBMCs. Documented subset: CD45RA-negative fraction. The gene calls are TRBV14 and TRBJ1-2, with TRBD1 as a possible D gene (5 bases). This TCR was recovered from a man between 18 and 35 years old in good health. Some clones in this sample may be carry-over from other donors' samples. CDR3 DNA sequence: TGTGCCAGCAGCCAAGACACAGGAAATAACTATGGCTACACCTTC. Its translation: CASSQDTGNNYGYTF. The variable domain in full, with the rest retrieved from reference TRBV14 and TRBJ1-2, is EAGVTQFPSHSVIEKGQTVTLRCDPISGHDNLYWYRRVMGKEIKFLLHFVKESKQDESGMPNNRFLAERTGGTYSTLKVQPAELEDSGVYFCASSQDTGNNYGYTFGSGTRLTVV.